The 21 T cell receptor beta chains below all came from one sample that was sequenced in a study of T cells expressing NK-cell markers. TCRdb processed the 5' RACE reads again and assigns one entry to each CDR3 protein, with no DNA. The sample is made up of 550,000 to 600,000 distinct CDR3 sequences, and the top ten hold roughly 3.5% of it. Sequencing input: blood T cells: a sorted CD56 or NKG2C T cell subset, CD4+ or CD8+ T cells, or bulk PBMC T cells (not recorded which). These TCRs come from a man younger than 35 in good health.

The V call is TRBV3-1, the J call TRBJ2-5; there is no DNA to check the TCRdb D call of TRBD2. The CDR3 is 13 residues long. CDR1 LGHDT and CDR2 YNNKEL come from the germline V gene (reference sequence). The CDR3 sequence: CASRKEGLQTQYF.

J is TRBJ2-2 and V is TRBV7-6; TCRdb's D gene call, TRBD1, goes unchecked for lack of DNA. This CDR3 region has 16 residues. Germline V gives CDR1 SGHVS, CDR2 FNYEAQ. The CDR3 is CASSSTGGYGTGELFF.

This rearrangement joins TRBV30 to TRBJ2-3. The CDR3 runs 12 residues. CDR1 and CDR2 from the germline V gene are GTSNPN and SVGIG (reference sequence). The chain's CDR3 is CAWGLAADTQYF.

The chain couples TRBV6-2 or TRBV6-3 to TRBJ2-1; the D gene TCRdb calls, TRBD2, cannot be checked with no DNA. CDR3 length equals 14 residues. Per germline, CDR1 MNHEY and CDR2 SVGEGT. This CDR3 reads CASSDGGGHNEQFF.

The J gene is TRBJ2-5, the V gene TRBV7-2; TCRdb names TRBD2, which stays unverified in the absence of DNA. Germline CDR1 and CDR2: SGHTA and FQGNSA. The CDR3 has 17 residues. The CDR3 spells CASSSRLLAGGQETQYF. Full variable domain (remainder filled in from reference TRBV7-2 and TRBJ2-5): GAGVSQSPSNKVTEKGKDVELRCDPISGHTALYWYRQSLGQGLEFLIYFQGNSAPDKSGLPSDRFSAERTGGSVSTLTIQRTQQEDSAVYLCASSSRLLAGGQETQYFGPGTRLLVL.

This chain connects TRBV5-1 to TRBJ2-7; TCRdb's D call of TRBD1 is untestable without DNA. Germline-derived CDR1 and CDR2 are SGHRS and YFSETQ. This CDR3 has 14 amino acids. The CDR3 loop reads CASSLRGQGYEQYF. Based on the CDR3 plus reference TRBV5-1 and TRBJ2-7, the full variable domain is KAGVTQTPRYLIKTRGQQVTLSCSPISGHRSVSWYQQTPGQGLQFLFEYFSETQRNKGNFPGRFSGRQFSNSRSEMNVSTLELGDSALYLCASSLRGQGYEQYFGPGTRLTVT.

This chain joins TRBV7-9 and TRBJ2-1; the D call of TRBD2 rests on TCRdb alone, since no DNA is present to check it. The CDR3 is made up of 16 amino acids. CDR1 SEHNR and CDR2 FQNEAQ come from the germline V gene (reference sequence). CDR3 protein: CASSLEGPSSYNEQFF.

This chain joins TRBV12-3 or TRBV12-4 and TRBJ1-5; the D call from TCRdb, TRBD1, cannot be confirmed without DNA. The CDR3 sequence is 16 residues long. CDR3 in amino acids: CASSPIKGEGNQPQHF.

The chain carries TRBV7-3 and TRBJ2-1; TCRdb lists TRBD1, though no DNA is available to test this call. Germline V gene data show CDR1 as SGHTA and CDR2 as FQGTGA. The CDR3 totals 15 residues. The CDR3 region is CASSLGGRSYNEQFF.

The chain employs TRBV12-5 and TRBJ2-1; TCRdb lists TRBD2, though no DNA is available to test this call. This CDR3 spans 16 amino acids. CDR1 and CDR2 (germline): LGHNT, FRNRAP. The CDR3 protein is CASGPWTSGNYNEQFF.

The chain employs TRBV12-3 or TRBV12-4 and TRBJ2-2. CDR3 size: 13 residues. CDR3 sequence: CASRALDPGELFF.

The chain is built from TRBV20-1 and TRBJ2-3; absent DNA, TCRdb's TRBD1 call cannot be checked. This CDR3 has 15 residues. Germline V gene data show CDR1 as DFQATT and CDR2 as SNEGSKA (reference sequence). CDR3: CSARRAGQGTDTQYF.

This chain joins TRBV10-3 and TRBJ1-3; TCRdb's D gene call, TRBD1, goes unchecked for lack of DNA. Germline lookup yields CDR1 ENHRY and CDR2 SYGVKD. CDR3 length equals 12 residues. CDR3 in amino acids: CAITLGTGTIYF.

The chain is built from TRBV29-1 and TRBJ1-4; the D call of TRBD1 rests on TCRdb alone, since no DNA is present to check it. This CDR3 has 14 amino acids. Per germline, CDR1 SQVTM and CDR2 ANQGSEA. CDR3 loop: CSVAPGNRNEKLFF. The whole variable domain, remainder taken from reference TRBV29-1 and TRBJ1-4, is SAVISQKPSRDICQRGTSLTIQCQVDSQVTMMFWYRQQPGQSLTLIATANQGSEATYESGFVIDKFPISRPNLTFSTLTVSNMSPEDSSIYLCSVAPGNRNEKLFFGSGTQLSVL.

CDR3 residues: CASSLEWDRGSGETQYF. The rearrangement joins TRBV7-6 to TRBJ2-5; the D gene TCRdb calls, TRBD1, cannot be checked with no DNA. Germline CDR1 reads SGHVS; CDR2 reads FNYEAQ. There are 17 residues in the CDR3.

The rearrangement uses TRBV6-1 and TRBJ2-7; TCRdb's assignment of TRBD1 cannot be checked, as there is no DNA. The CDR3 is 15 residues long. CDR1 is MNHNS and CDR2 is SASEGT in the germline V gene. This CDR3 is CASRKSGTLAYEQYF.

The chain joins TRBV5-1 to TRBJ1-1; TCRdb selects TRBD1, and the lack of DNA leaves this call unchecked. From germline, CDR1 is SGHRS and CDR2 YFSETQ. This CDR3 spans 16 amino acids. The CDR3 here is CASSLLGPGQGAGAFF.

The chain uses TRBV5-1 and TRBJ2-3; TCRdb's assignment of TRBD2 cannot be checked, as there is no DNA. The CDR3 length is 14 residues. Germline loops: CDR1 SGHRS, CDR2 YFSETQ. The CDR3 sequence: CASSSNSATDTQYF.

The V gene is TRBV12-3 or TRBV12-4, the J gene TRBJ2-1; TCRdb reports TRBD2, a call that lacks DNA to check it against. This CDR3 is 13 amino acids long. The CDR3 here is CASAGTALNEQFF.

V is TRBV7-8 and J is TRBJ1-1; the TRBD1 assignment by TCRdb is unverifiable without DNA. This CDR3 has 15 amino acids. Germline V gene lookup returns CDR1 SGHVS and CDR2 FQNEAQ. CDR3 loop: CASSPQGQLNNEAFF.

This chain joins TRBV18 and TRBJ2-5; the TCRdb D gene call, TRBD1, has no DNA to confirm it. The germline V gene has CDR1 KGHSH and CDR2 LQKENI. The CDR3 consists of 17 residues. CDR3 amino acids: CASSPPRTGGVSETQYF.